These T cell receptor beta chains were read from a single sample in a study of shared clonotypes between healthy human individuals. Generated by immunoSEQ multiplex PCR, the TCRdb table keeps only in-frame clones and is missing some. The data contain around 450,000 clones, about 85% of them singletons. Sequenced: PBMCs. All receptors derive from a woman aged 40 to 50 in good health. Some clones in this sample may be carry-over from other donors' samples. The conserved cysteine and the conserved F or W are not part of the CDR3 here. A D gene is named only where the DNA matches it firmly.

CDR3aa: ASSQRTGDSYEQY; v_gene: TRBV14; d_gene: TRBD1; j_gene: TRBJ2-7
CDR3aa: ASSLVGSRNQPQH; v_gene: TRBV7-9; d_gene: NA; j_gene: TRBJ1-5
CDR3aa: ATSLRQTSYEQY; v_gene: TRBV15; d_gene: NA; j_gene: TRBJ2-7
CDR3aa: ASSRGRRNTGELF; v_gene: TRBV5-6; d_gene: NA; j_gene: TRBJ2-2
CDR3aa: ASSASGGFYGYT; v_gene: TRBV7-2; d_gene: TRBD1; j_gene: TRBJ1-2
CDR3aa: ASSLVGDFTDTQY; v_gene: TRBV7-2; d_gene: NA; j_gene: TRBJ2-3
CDR3aa: ASSTGSRREQY; v_gene: TRBV18; d_gene: NA; j_gene: TRBJ2-5
CDR3aa: AWSGVSGYGYT; v_gene: TRBV30; d_gene: NA; j_gene: TRBJ1-2
CDR3aa: ASSETGPNSPLH; v_gene: TRBV19; d_gene: NA; j_gene: TRBJ1-6
CDR3aa: ASSFTGTFSGNTIY; v_gene: TRBV7-2; d_gene: NA; j_gene: TRBJ1-3
CDR3aa: ASSIGGFDYEQY; v_gene: TRBV19; d_gene: NA; j_gene: TRBJ2-7
CDR3aa: ASSIDSIYYGYT; v_gene: TRBV6-1; d_gene: NA; j_gene: TRBJ1-2
CDR3aa: ASSLAAGTAGYEQY; v_gene: TRBV7-2; d_gene: TRBD1; j_gene: TRBJ2-7
CDR3aa: ASSQGHLNTEAF; v_gene: TRBV4-1; d_gene: NA; j_gene: TRBJ1-1
CDR3aa: ASSVEGCLAVDNEQF; v_gene: TRBV9; d_gene: NA; j_gene: TRBJ2-1
CDR3aa: ASSLTRTSLNTEAF; v_gene: TRBV7-3; d_gene: NA; j_gene: TRBJ1-1
CDR3aa: AWTTKTVNTEAF; v_gene: TRBV30; d_gene: NA; j_gene: TRBJ1-1
CDR3aa: ATATGGSSYEQY; v_gene: TRBV5-1; d_gene: TRBD1; j_gene: TRBJ2-7
CDR3aa: ASSKGLAGGPHEQY; v_gene: TRBV21-1; d_gene: NA; j_gene: TRBJ2-7
CDR3aa: ASSSLPDNYGYT; v_gene: TRBV27; d_gene: NA; j_gene: TRBJ1-2
CDR3aa: ASKRGTGNTIY; v_gene: TRBV28; d_gene: NA; j_gene: TRBJ1-3
CDR3aa: ASTWGRNEQY; v_gene: TRBV2; d_gene: NA; j_gene: TRBJ2-7
CDR3aa: ASSLVPGQHSNQPQH; v_gene: TRBV5-6; d_gene: NA; j_gene: TRBJ1-5
CDR3aa: ASSPKRLAGTSEQY; v_gene: TRBV7-2; d_gene: TRBD2; j_gene: TRBJ2-7
CDR3aa: ASSPRPEGVYGYT; v_gene: TRBV18; d_gene: NA; j_gene: TRBJ1-2
CDR3aa: ASSHPRGYEQY; v_gene: TRBV6-5; d_gene: NA; j_gene: TRBJ2-7
CDR3aa: ASSLGPRVSDTQY; v_gene: TRBV7-8; d_gene: NA; j_gene: TRBJ2-3
CDR3aa: ASSRQTSNQPQH; v_gene: TRBV2; d_gene: NA; j_gene: TRBJ1-5
CDR3aa: ATERRWESEQY; v_gene: TRBV6-1; d_gene: NA; j_gene: TRBJ2-7
CDR3aa: ASSLLAGVGEQF; v_gene: TRBV7-8; d_gene: TRBD2; j_gene: TRBJ2-1
CDR3aa: ASSRPGTGASEQY; v_gene: TRBV7-9; d_gene: TRBD1; j_gene: TRBJ2-7
CDR3aa: ASMMGAGGPQTQY; v_gene: TRBV28; d_gene: TRBD2; j_gene: TRBJ2-5
CDR3aa: ASSTPGLTDTQY; v_gene: TRBV19; d_gene: NA; j_gene: TRBJ2-3
CDR3aa: ASSLGPNYGYT; v_gene: TRBV5-1; d_gene: NA; j_gene: TRBJ1-2
CDR3aa: ASSLLTGAGELF; v_gene: TRBV7-3; d_gene: TRBD1; j_gene: TRBJ2-2
CDR3aa: ASSEQGNLGYT; v_gene: TRBV2; d_gene: NA; j_gene: TRBJ1-2
CDR3aa: ASSDSGLPYEQY; v_gene: TRBV10-1; d_gene: NA; j_gene: TRBJ2-7
CDR3aa: ASSSASSYNEQF; v_gene: TRBV7-2; d_gene: NA; j_gene: TRBJ2-1
CDR3aa: ASSYGTSGSPLEQY; v_gene: TRBV6-5; d_gene: TRBD2; j_gene: TRBJ2-7
CDR3aa: ASSVMRNTEAF; v_gene: TRBV9; d_gene: NA; j_gene: TRBJ1-1
CDR3aa: ATSMPGRNYGYT; v_gene: TRBV15; d_gene: NA; j_gene: TRBJ1-2
CDR3aa: ASSPWTQSTDTQY; v_gene: TRBV18; d_gene: NA; j_gene: TRBJ2-3
CDR3aa: ASSLDTIPEAF; v_gene: TRBV28; d_gene: NA; j_gene: TRBJ1-1
CDR3aa: ASSSRGGLNTGELF; v_gene: TRBV7-9; d_gene: TRBD2; j_gene: TRBJ2-2
CDR3aa: ASSLQGGGEQETQY; v_gene: TRBV5-1; d_gene: TRBD2; j_gene: TRBJ2-5
CDR3aa: ATSRDMREEQF; v_gene: TRBV15; d_gene: TRBD2; j_gene: TRBJ2-1
CDR3aa: ASSLAARGGQF; v_gene: TRBV11-2; d_gene: NA; j_gene: TRBJ2-1
CDR3aa: ASSFSRQETQY; v_gene: TRBV11-2; d_gene: NA; j_gene: TRBJ2-5
CDR3aa: ASSLSSGRNIQY; v_gene: TRBV27; d_gene: TRBD2; j_gene: TRBJ2-4
CDR3aa: ASSASTGTSYEQY; v_gene: TRBV10-2; d_gene: NA; j_gene: TRBJ2-7
CDR3aa: AWTLAGGWNTGELF; v_gene: TRBV30; d_gene: TRBD2; j_gene: TRBJ2-2
CDR3aa: ASSLGLTSGWTDTQY; v_gene: TRBV18; d_gene: NA; j_gene: TRBJ2-3
CDR3aa: ASSLEGGRNTEAF; v_gene: TRBV7-3; d_gene: NA; j_gene: TRBJ1-1